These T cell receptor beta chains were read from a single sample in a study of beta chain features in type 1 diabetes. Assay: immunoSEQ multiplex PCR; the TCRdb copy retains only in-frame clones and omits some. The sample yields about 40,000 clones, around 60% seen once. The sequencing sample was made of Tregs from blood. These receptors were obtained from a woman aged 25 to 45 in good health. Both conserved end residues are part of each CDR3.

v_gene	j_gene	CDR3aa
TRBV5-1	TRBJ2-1	CASSAQAGGGGYNEQFF
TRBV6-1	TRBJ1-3	CASRSPGTAENTIYF
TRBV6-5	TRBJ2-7	CASGLAGGTYEQYF
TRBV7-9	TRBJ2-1	CASSNPGLAFSSSYNEQFF
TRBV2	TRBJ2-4	CASSLKNIQYF
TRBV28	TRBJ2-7	CASSNGQNYEQYF
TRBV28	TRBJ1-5	CASSANRDRYSNQPQHF
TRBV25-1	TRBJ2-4	CASTEGAGAGKNIQYF
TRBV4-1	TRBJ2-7	CASSQEGTILYEQYF
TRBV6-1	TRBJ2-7	CASSDRGLTYEQYF
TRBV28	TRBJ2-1	CASSSIYAGYNEQFF
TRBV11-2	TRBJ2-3	CASSFVSTDTQYF
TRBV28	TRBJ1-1	CASSVLNTEAFF
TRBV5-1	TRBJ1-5	CASSFQGQPQHF
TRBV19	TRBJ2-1	CASSSRIAGWNEQFF
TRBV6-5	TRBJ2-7	CASSSLVAGGSYEQYF
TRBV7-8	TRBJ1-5	CASSLSNRPRHSNQPQHF
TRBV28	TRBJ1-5	CASSPLQGTSNQPQHF
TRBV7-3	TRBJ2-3	CASSSTGPDTQYF
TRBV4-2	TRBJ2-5	CASSQDARTRETQYF
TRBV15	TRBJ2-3	CATSRDLGESTDTQYF
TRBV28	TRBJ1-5	CASSLGRASPQHF
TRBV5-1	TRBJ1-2	CASSLGPGQGYGYTF
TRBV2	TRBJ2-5	CASSPQGQGFGEQYF
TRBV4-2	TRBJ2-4	CASSQDDSSSIQYF
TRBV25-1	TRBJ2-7	CASSGGGYEQYF
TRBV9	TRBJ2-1	CASSVLSGNFPSSYNEQFF
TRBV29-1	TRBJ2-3	CSVATGGGPDTQYF
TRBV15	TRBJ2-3	CATSFYRGSTDTQYF
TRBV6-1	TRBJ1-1	CASSRQGADTEAFF
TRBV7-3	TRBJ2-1	CASSLTPSGSSGEQFF
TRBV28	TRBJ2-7	CASTTSGNEQYF
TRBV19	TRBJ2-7	CASSIPGTGGYEQYF
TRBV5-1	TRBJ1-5	CASSLEGGEYQPQHF